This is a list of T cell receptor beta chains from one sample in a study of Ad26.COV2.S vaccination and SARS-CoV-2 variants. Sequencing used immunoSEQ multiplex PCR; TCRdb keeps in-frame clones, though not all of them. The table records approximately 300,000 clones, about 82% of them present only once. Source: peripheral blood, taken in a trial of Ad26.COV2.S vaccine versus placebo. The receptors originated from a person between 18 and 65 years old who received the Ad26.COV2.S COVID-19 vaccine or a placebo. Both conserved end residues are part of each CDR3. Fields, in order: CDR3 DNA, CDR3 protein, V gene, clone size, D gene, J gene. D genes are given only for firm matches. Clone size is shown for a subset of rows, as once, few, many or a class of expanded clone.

CDR3nt: TGTGCCATCGGTGACAGGTCTGGGGCCAACGTCCTGACTTTC; CDR3aa: CAIGDRSGANVLTF; v_gene: TRBV10-3; abundance: NA; d_gene: NA; j_gene: TRBJ2-6
CDR3nt: TGTGCCAGCAGCGTAGGGGTACTAGCGGACAATGAGCAGTTCTTC; CDR3aa: CASSVGVLADNEQFF; v_gene: TRBV9; abundance: NA; d_gene: TRBD2; j_gene: TRBJ2-1
CDR3nt: TGTGCCAGTACCAATTACAATGAGCAGTTCTTC; CDR3aa: CASTNYNEQFF; v_gene: TRBV19; abundance: NA; d_gene: NA; j_gene: TRBJ2-1
CDR3nt: TGTGCCAGCAGCTTAGTGGCAGGACTGACACCCTACGAGCAGTACTTC; CDR3aa: CASSLVAGLTPYEQYF; v_gene: TRBV11-1; abundance: NA; d_gene: NA; j_gene: TRBJ2-7
CDR3nt: TGTGCCAGCAGCCCACGACCACAGGGGACTGGGGCCAACGTCCTGACTTTC; CDR3aa: CASSPRPQGTGANVLTF; v_gene: TRBV9; abundance: few; d_gene: TRBD1; j_gene: TRBJ2-6
CDR3nt: TGCGCCAGCAGCTTGTGGCAGAAACAAGAGACCCAGTACTTC; CDR3aa: CASSLWQKQETQYF; v_gene: TRBV5-1; abundance: NA; d_gene: NA; j_gene: TRBJ2-5
CDR3nt: TGCGCCAGCAGCTTGGGATTCCAAACGCAAGAGACCCAGTACTTC; CDR3aa: CASSLGFQTQETQYF; v_gene: TRBV5-1; abundance: NA; d_gene: NA; j_gene: TRBJ2-5
CDR3nt: TGTGCCAGCATTTCACTCGAGGCGGGGGGGCCCTACGAGCAGTACTTC; CDR3aa: CASISLEAGGPYEQYF; v_gene: TRBV21-1; abundance: NA; d_gene: NA; j_gene: TRBJ2-7
CDR3nt: TGTGCCAGCAGCCCTCAGGGGTCCTCCCGGACCTTC; CDR3aa: CASSPQGSSRTF; v_gene: TRBV7-2; abundance: NA; d_gene: NA; j_gene: TRBJ1-2
CDR3nt: TGCGCCAGCAGCTCAGCTAGCGGGGGGGCAATCGGGGAGCTGTTTTTT; CDR3aa: CASSSASGGAIGELFF; v_gene: TRBV5-1; abundance: NA; d_gene: TRBD2; j_gene: TRBJ2-2
CDR3nt: TGTGCCAGCAGTTTAGGCCCCCCGAACTGGCATTTT; CDR3aa: CASSLGPPNWHF; v_gene: TRBV28; abundance: NA; d_gene: NA; j_gene: TRBJ1-5
CDR3nt: TGCGCCAGCAGCTTAGAGGGAAGTAATCAGCCCCAGCATTTT; CDR3aa: CASSLEGSNQPQHF; v_gene: TRBV5-1; abundance: NA; d_gene: NA; j_gene: TRBJ1-5
CDR3nt: TGTGCCACCAGTAGGACAGGGGGCTATGGCTACACCTTC; CDR3aa: CATSRTGGYGYTF; v_gene: TRBV24-1; abundance: NA; d_gene: TRBD1; j_gene: TRBJ1-2
CDR3nt: TGTGCCAGCAGCCAAGACCCGGGCGGGAATGAAAAACTGTTTTTT; CDR3aa: CASSQDPGGNEKLFF; v_gene: TRBV3-1/TRBV3-2; abundance: NA; d_gene: NA; j_gene: TRBJ1-4
CDR3nt: TGTGCCAGCAGCCGGACTAGCGGGGGACTTAACACCGGGGAGCTGTTTTTT; CDR3aa: CASSRTSGGLNTGELFF; v_gene: TRBV7-3; abundance: NA; d_gene: TRBD2; j_gene: TRBJ2-2
CDR3nt: TGTGCCAGCAGCTTGGTGGGATCTAATGAAAAACTGTTTTTT; CDR3aa: CASSLVGSNEKLFF; v_gene: TRBV7-2; abundance: NA; d_gene: NA; j_gene: TRBJ1-4
CDR3nt: TGTGCCAGCAGACTGGCGGATGGCGGGGAGCTGTTTTTT; CDR3aa: CASRLADGGELFF; v_gene: TRBV27; abundance: NA; d_gene: NA; j_gene: TRBJ2-2
CDR3nt: TGCGCCAGCAGGACAGGGACGATCCAAGAGACCCAGTACTTC; CDR3aa: CASRTGTIQETQYF; v_gene: TRBV5-1; abundance: NA; d_gene: TRBD1; j_gene: TRBJ2-5
CDR3nt: TGTGCCAGCACCCACCGGGAGTCCTACGAGCAGTACTTC; CDR3aa: CASTHRESYEQYF; v_gene: TRBV28; abundance: few; d_gene: NA; j_gene: TRBJ2-7
CDR3nt: TGTGCCAGCAGCTTATACTGGGACTCTGAAGAGACCCAGTACTTC; CDR3aa: CASSLYWDSEETQYF; v_gene: TRBV7-8; abundance: NA; d_gene: NA; j_gene: TRBJ2-5
CDR3nt: TGTGCCAGCTCACCCTCGGGCCCTATCAATAGTCCCCAGCATTTT; CDR3aa: CASSPSGPINSPQHF; v_gene: TRBV18; abundance: few; d_gene: NA; j_gene: TRBJ1-5
CDR3nt: TGCAGTGCTAGTGCGGCTAGCGGGGGGGCTGGTGAGCAGTTCTTC; CDR3aa: CSASAASGGAGEQFF; v_gene: TRBV20-1; abundance: NA; d_gene: TRBD2; j_gene: TRBJ2-1
CDR3nt: TGTGCCAGTAGTATATGGGACAGCCGCAATCAGCCCCAGCATTTT; CDR3aa: CASSIWDSRNQPQHF; v_gene: TRBV19; abundance: NA; d_gene: TRBD1; j_gene: TRBJ1-5
CDR3nt: TGTGCCAGTAGCAAAACCGGGTATAGCAATCAGCCCCAGCATTTT; CDR3aa: CASSKTGYSNQPQHF; v_gene: TRBV19; abundance: once; d_gene: NA; j_gene: TRBJ1-5
CDR3nt: TGTGCCACCAGCCGAGGACAGATAGATCATGGCTACACCTTC; CDR3aa: CATSRGQIDHGYTF; v_gene: TRBV15; abundance: NA; d_gene: NA; j_gene: TRBJ1-2
CDR3nt: TGTGCCAGCAGGACAGGAGCACATGAAAAACTGTTTTTT; CDR3aa: CASRTGAHEKLFF; v_gene: TRBV25-1; abundance: NA; d_gene: NA; j_gene: TRBJ1-4
CDR3nt: TGTGCCAGCAGCTCACAGGGGACTGGAAACACCATATATTTT; CDR3aa: CASSSQGTGNTIYF; v_gene: TRBV7-9; abundance: NA; d_gene: TRBD1; j_gene: TRBJ1-3
CDR3nt: TGTGCCAGCAGCGTAGTAGCAGGGTCGGATACGCAGTATTTT; CDR3aa: CASSVVAGSDTQYF; v_gene: TRBV9; abundance: NA; d_gene: NA; j_gene: TRBJ2-3
CDR3nt: TGTGCCAGCAGCCCCTATAGGACCGCAGGGGCCAACGTCCTGACTTTC; CDR3aa: CASSPYRTAGANVLTF; v_gene: TRBV7-2; abundance: NA; d_gene: NA; j_gene: TRBJ2-6
CDR3nt: TGTGCCAGCAGCCCACGAGGGGGGTTGTATGGCTACACCTTC; CDR3aa: CASSPRGGLYGYTF; v_gene: TRBV7-6; abundance: NA; d_gene: NA; j_gene: TRBJ1-2
CDR3nt: TGTGCCAGCAGTTTGACTCCGGGAGCTTTCTTT; CDR3aa: CASSLTPGAFF; v_gene: TRBV7-9; abundance: NA; d_gene: NA; j_gene: TRBJ1-1
CDR3nt: TGTGCCAGCAGCTCACCCCTAGGCGGCCAAAATGAAAAACTGTTTTTT; CDR3aa: CASSSPLGGQNEKLFF; v_gene: TRBV7-9; abundance: NA; d_gene: NA; j_gene: TRBJ1-4
CDR3nt: TGTGCCAGCAGCCCAACCCCGGGACAAGCATCCTACGAGCAGTACTTC; CDR3aa: CASSPTPGQASYEQYF; v_gene: TRBV7-6; abundance: NA; d_gene: NA; j_gene: TRBJ2-7
CDR3nt: TGTGCCAGCAGCGGGATGGGCTCGGAGACCCAGTACTTC; CDR3aa: CASSGMGSETQYF; v_gene: TRBV3-1/TRBV3-2; abundance: NA; d_gene: NA; j_gene: TRBJ2-5
CDR3nt: TGTGCCAGCAGCCAAGATCTTGGGACCCAAACCGGGGAGCTGTTTTTT; CDR3aa: CASSQDLGTQTGELFF; v_gene: TRBV4-2; abundance: NA; d_gene: NA; j_gene: TRBJ2-2
CDR3nt: TGTGCCAGTAGCCAGCTTGCTAGCACAGATACGCAGTATTTT; CDR3aa: CASSQLASTDTQYF; v_gene: TRBV19; abundance: NA; d_gene: NA; j_gene: TRBJ2-3
CDR3nt: TGTGCCAGCAGTGATCAGCCTAGCGGGGGGACCGGTCATGAGCAGTTCTTC; CDR3aa: CASSDQPSGGTGHEQFF; v_gene: TRBV6-1; abundance: NA; d_gene: TRBD2; j_gene: TRBJ2-1
CDR3nt: TGTGCCTGGAGTGTAGGACTCATCCAAGAGACCCAGTACTTC; CDR3aa: CAWSVGLIQETQYF; v_gene: TRBV30; abundance: few; d_gene: NA; j_gene: TRBJ2-5
CDR3nt: TGCGCCAGCAGCCAAACAGGGTTCCAAGAGACCCAGTACTTC; CDR3aa: CASSQTGFQETQYF; v_gene: TRBV5-1; abundance: NA; d_gene: NA; j_gene: TRBJ2-5
CDR3nt: TGTGCCAGTGCTCGAGGGGGTGGAGAGACCCAGTACTTC; CDR3aa: CASARGGGETQYF; v_gene: TRBV28; abundance: NA; d_gene: NA; j_gene: TRBJ2-5